This T cell receptor (beta chain) was recorded in a study of cytomegalovirus exposure and HLA in healthy donors. PCR involved 60 Vbeta and 13 Jbeta primers. TCRdb's table, derived via immunoSEQ multiplex PCR, lists solely in-frame clones and lacks some. The data hold under 150,000 clones, with around 77% observed a single time. This CDR3 is 15 amino acids long. Germline values: CDR1 LNHDA, CDR2 SQIVND (reference sequence). Trimming left V 5 bases short and J 8 bases short, with 19 bases between. As for the donors, each was a healthy bone marrow donor. The study, taken as a whole, reports: An analysis done earlier found most TCR beta V segments productive about 87% or about 30% of the time.

A remark on this clone: Its target is unknown.

The sequence came from a man aged 25-45 years in good health and CMV-seronegative. The chain carries TRBV19 and TRBJ2-1; D might be TRBD1 (5 bases). Source material: PBMCs. CDR3 protein: CASSSRTTGLDEQFF. The CDR3 bases are TGTGCCAGTAGTTCGCGCACCACAGGTCTCGATGAGCAGTTCTTC. Full variable domain (rest looked up from reference TRBV19 and TRBJ2-1): DGGITQSPKYLFRKEGQNVTLSCEQNLNHDAMYWYRQDPGQGLRLIYYSQIVNDFQKGDIAEGYSVSREKKESFPLTVTSAQKNPTAFYLCASSSRTTGLDEQFFGPGTRLTVL.